This T cell receptor (beta chain) appears in the sequencing data of a study of Ad26.COV2.S vaccination and SARS-CoV-2 variants (dated by TCRdb to the early 2020s). About the investigation overall: Vaccine-arm donors came from COV1001, a multicentre, randomized, double-blind, placebo-controlled phase I-IIa trial of Ad26.COV2.S in healthy adults. The TCR-sequenced set comprised around 30 samples: some 20 Ad26.COV2.S vaccine recipients, 5 placebo recipients and 8 SARS-CoV-2 convalescent individuals. Ad26.COV2.S was administered intramuscularly at 5 x 10^10 or 1 x 10^11 viral particles, either as a single shot or as two shots given 56 days apart. Participants in the trial were split at random into five groups of five each, receiving low-dose or high-dose Ad26.COV2.S once or twice, or else placebo on both occasions. Blinding of investigators to trial group allocation was maintained during experiments and outcome assessment. The specificity and breadth of SARS-CoV-2-reactive T cell receptors after Ad26.COV2.S vaccination were assessed by TCRbeta repertoire sequencing. Summary of the overall study and its limitations: Vaccine and placebo recipients had comparable non-spike TCR breadth, which fits with the vaccine containing only spike. Spike-specific TCR breadth was higher in Ad26.COV2.S recipients than in placebo recipients (P = 0.0014). After vaccination, substantial breadth of spike-specific CD8+ and CD4+ T cell responses was reported. The study was not powered for comparison of responses between vaccine doses or regimens. The authors noted that total T cell responses may have been underestimated by the TCR breadth and depth analyses.

TCRbeta CDR3 regions were sequenced with the immunoSEQ Assay. After extraction, genomic DNA underwent amplification by bias-controlled multiplex PCR, followed by high-throughput sequencing. Under the source paper's analysis protocol: To quantify the absolute abundance of each unique TCRbeta CDR3 region, sequences were collapsed and filtered. T cell fraction was estimated by normalizing TCRbeta template counts to usable DNA, with usable DNA measured through amplification of reference genes found in all nucleated cells. Repertoire TCRs were annotated as SARS-CoV-2-specific by exact matching of V gene, CDR3 amino acid sequence and J gene to a known reactive TCR set. The reference SARS-CoV-2 TCR set was derived from MIRA and filtered for enrichment in COVID-19-positive ImmuneCODE repertoires, a step that removed public or cross-reactive TCRs. Based on the MIRA antigens, annotated TCRs were further analysed at the level of specific ORF or position within ORF. Depth was the summed frequency of annotated unique rearrangements, while breadth was defined as annotated unique rearrangements over total unique productive rearrangements. Two-sided Wilcoxon rank-sum tests were applied when comparing TCR breadth between groups. TCRdb mirrors the immuneACCESS table, restricted to in-frame sequences. Some clones are absent from its copies; in checked studies, under half trace to an unresolved V gene, and the reason for the others is unknown. The V and J calls and clone size were taken over from that table, and D and trimming were inferred from the DNA. Here the sample has 350,000 to 400,000 clones; more than 85% occur a single time. The leading ten clones occupy approximately 3.7% of the sample.

In the paper's terms, the treatment or condition label means: some 20 received Ad26.COV2.S at low or high dose, single or two shots; 5 received placebo; per-sample allocation not given. For vaccine and placebo recipients, the sequenced repertoires came from samples collected on day 63 after the first injection. Between 29 July and 7 August 2020, Cohort 1b enrolled 25 adults aged 18-55 years at one site in Boston, USA. Ad26.COV2.S was a replication-incompetent adenovirus type 26 vector expressing a prefusion-stabilized SARS-CoV-2 spike protein from the original Wuhan strain. As regards this clone: Which antigen it targets is not known. It has no much larger one-base neighbor in the sample; base qualities were not kept.

V drops 6 bases and J drops 4 bases, leaving 13 bases in between. Per the germline V gene, SNHLY is the CDR1 and FYNNEI is the CDR2. The CDR3, from cysteine to phenylalanine, totals 14 residues. Only CDR3 DNA remains: 42 bases, in frame from the first base. This clonotype originated in a person aged 18-60 years who received the Ad26.COV2.S COVID-19 vaccine or a placebo. The specimen was peripheral blood, collected in a trial of Ad26.COV2.S vaccine versus placebo. The sequence is built from TRBV2 and TRBJ1-3, and TRBD1 may be the D gene, going by 6 matching bases. The DNA sequence is given as TGTGCCAGCAGAAATACAGGGCTCGGAAACACCATATATTTT. Its translation reads: CASRNTGLGNTIYF.